One and the same sample provided the 13 T cell receptor beta chains below, sequenced in a study of T cells expressing NK-cell markers (TCRdb year 2020). Receptor amplification or capture employed 5' RACE. This sample was sequenced with an Illumina HiSeq 2000. TCRdb reprocessed the sequencing reads and holds a single record per CDR3 protein sequence, with no DNA. The table for this sample lists approximately 150,000 distinct CDR3 sequences. Around 12% of the sample lies in the top ten. The sequenced sample was blood T cells: a sorted CD56 or NKG2C T cell subset, CD4+ or CD8+ T cells, or bulk PBMC T cells (not recorded which). The receptors were gathered from a man between 18 and 29 years old in good health. Donor details come from another sample of the same person, matched by shared clones.

This rearrangement joins TRBV28 to TRBJ2-4. CDR1 and CDR2 (germline): MDHEN, SYDVKM. This CDR3 contains 14 residues. The chain's CDR3 is CASSLISAKNIQYF.

The chain links TRBV12-3 or TRBV12-4 to TRBJ1-5. The length of the CDR3 is 16 residues. The CDR3: CASGVQAGLLNQPQHF.

The V call is TRBV7-9, the J call TRBJ2-3; TCRdb outputs TRBD2, but without DNA this stays unchecked. Germline loops: CDR1 SEHNR, CDR2 FQNEAQ (reference sequence). This CDR3 comprises 15 residues. The CDR3 region is CASSGTSGTTDTQYF.

This rearrangement joins TRBV15 to TRBJ2-5. CDR3 length: 13 residues. Germline V gene sequence: CDR1 LNHNV, CDR2 YYDKDF (reference sequence). The CDR3: CATSRGVVGTQYF.

V gene TRBV6-4 combines with J gene TRBJ2-2; TCRdb names TRBD1, which stays unverified in the absence of DNA. The germline CDR1 and CDR2 sequences are MRHNA and SNTAGT. The CDR3 extends over 15 amino acids. CDR3 amino acids: CASSGGTGGTGELFF.

This chain joins TRBV5-4 and TRBJ2-2; without DNA, the TCRdb call of TRBD2 cannot be checked. The CDR3 extends over 18 amino acids. CDR1 is SGHNT, CDR2 YYREEE, per germline (reference sequence). CDR3 sequence reads: CASSLVLSLAGAAGELFF.

The V call is TRBV5-4, the J call TRBJ2-1; the D call from TCRdb, TRBD2, cannot be confirmed without DNA. The CDR3 runs to 15 residues. CDR1 is SGHNT and CDR2 is YYREEE in the germline V gene (reference sequence). CDR3 amino acids: CASSFKGLLGDEQFF.

The J gene is TRBJ2-3, the V gene TRBV7-2. CDR1 is SGHTA, CDR2 FQGNSA, per germline. The CDR3 runs to 18 residues. CDR3 in amino acids: CASSLARVGEASTDTQYF.

The gene calls are TRBV28 and TRBJ1-6; TCRdb gives TRBD1 as the D gene, but with no DNA this cannot be confirmed. This CDR3 spans 16 amino acids. The germline gives CDR1 MDHEN, CDR2 SYDVKM. This CDR3 is CASSPLGDREHSPLHF.

The chain couples TRBV6-1 to TRBJ2-1; checking the TCRdb D call of TRBD2 is not possible without DNA. CDR3 length: 19 amino acids. Germline CDR1 is MNHNS and CDR2 is SASEGT. The CDR3 loop reads CASSEWVEGGGIVGNEQFF.

The chain joins TRBV6-1 to TRBJ2-3. Per the germline V gene, CDR1 is MNHNS and CDR2 is SASEGT. The CDR3 loop spans 13 amino acids. CDR3 amino acids: CASSQNEPDTQYF.

The V gene is TRBV14, the J gene TRBJ2-3; TCRdb designates TRBD2, a call that cannot be tested without DNA. The CDR3 covers 15 residues. Germline assignment: CDR1 SGHDN and CDR2 FVKESK. Here the CDR3 reads CASSQGPSGSYTQYF.

This CDR3 reads CAWSVWLAGANEQFF. The genes are TRBV30 and TRBJ2-1; the D call of TRBD2 rests on TCRdb alone, since no DNA is present to check it. Germline CDR1 reads GTSNPN; CDR2 reads SVGIG (reference sequence). CDR3 size: 15 residues.